This T cell receptor (beta chain) originates from a study of CD8 T cells in Susac syndrome. V was cut by 7 bases and J by 3 bases, with 11 bases left in between. The CDR3 consists of 13 residues. RNA totalling about 0.45 to 1 ug underwent reverse transcription with random hexamers. TCRdb called the immunoSEQ multiplex PCR reads again in MiXCR, with one record for every CDR3 protein. The data contain about 53,000 distinct CDR3 sequences, approximately 95% of them singletons. This chain links TRBV12-3 or TRBV12-4 with TRBJ2-3; D unresolved. Sequenced material: CD8+ T cells from PBMCs. The TCR originated in a human donor with Susac syndrome. The CDR3 coding sequence is TGTGCCAGCACCCCCAGCTGGACAGATACGCAGTATTTT. Encoded protein: CASTPSWTDTQYF.